This TCR beta chain was identified in a study of blood T cell repertoires in COVID-19. CDR3 size: 13 residues. Germline assignment: CDR1 MNHEY and CDR2 SMNVEV (reference sequence). V lost 4 bases, J lost 4 bases, and 10 bases lay in between. TCRdb's table, derived via immunoSEQ multiplex PCR, lists solely in-frame clones and lacks some. The sample lists about 280,000 clones, 75% to 90% occurring once. The sequence was obtained from a young woman with active or convalescent COVID-19. The sequencing input was peripheral blood. J is TRBJ1-2 and V is TRBV27; a weak D match, TRBD1 (6 bases). The CDR3 loop is CASSWGGGYGYTF. CDR3 DNA sequence: TGTGCCAGCAGTTGGGGAGGGGGCTATGGCTACACCTTC.